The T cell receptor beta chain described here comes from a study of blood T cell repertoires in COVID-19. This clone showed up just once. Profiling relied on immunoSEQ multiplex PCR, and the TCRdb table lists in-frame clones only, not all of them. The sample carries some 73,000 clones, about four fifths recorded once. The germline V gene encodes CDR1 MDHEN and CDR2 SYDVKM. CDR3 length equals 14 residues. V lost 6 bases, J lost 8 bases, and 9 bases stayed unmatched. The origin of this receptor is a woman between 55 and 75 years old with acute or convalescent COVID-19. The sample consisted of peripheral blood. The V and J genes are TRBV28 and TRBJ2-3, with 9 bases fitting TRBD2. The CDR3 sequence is CASRPGLAGTTQYF. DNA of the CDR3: TGTGCCAGCAGGCCCGGGCTAGCGGGAACTACGCAGTATTTT.